This is a list of T cell receptor beta chains from one sample in a study of T-cell reconstitution after alpha-beta-depleted transplantation in children. TCRdb independently ran MiXCR on the PCR reads; one entry per CDR3 protein. The sample includes around 530,000 distinct CDR3 sequences, around a third seen only once; the top ten take 2% to 3%. The sequencing used PBMCs from the stem cell graft donor, collected from the stem cell graft. All receptors derive from a human donor who donated a stem cell graft to a child with aplastic anemia. CDR3s include the opening cysteine and the closing phenylalanine or tryptophan. A D gene is named only where the DNA matches it firmly. Clone size is stated in some rows and not others, as once, few, many or a class when expanded.

j_call: TRBJ1-5; v_call: TRBV7-6; d_call: -; clone_size: few; cdr3_aa: CASSMGENQPQHF; cdr3_nt: TGTGCCAGCAGCATGGGCGAAAATCAGCCCCAGCATTTT
j_call: TRBJ2-3; v_call: TRBV20-1; d_call: TRBD2; clone_size: -; cdr3_aa: CSARGLAGADTQYF; cdr3_nt: TGCAGTGCTAGGGGACTAGCGGGAGCAGATACGCAGTATTTT
j_call: TRBJ2-5; v_call: TRBV10-3; d_call: -; clone_size: -; cdr3_aa: CAISEGTEETQYF; cdr3_nt: TGTGCCATCAGTGAAGGAACGGAGGAGACCCAGTACTTC
j_call: TRBJ2-7; v_call: TRBV12-3/TRBV12-4; d_call: -; clone_size: -; cdr3_aa: CASSLMEGEQYF; cdr3_nt: TGTGCCAGCAGTTTAATGGAGGGCGAGCAGTACTTC
j_call: TRBJ2-3; v_call: TRBV28; d_call: -; clone_size: few; cdr3_aa: CASSLAVGVSTDTQYF; cdr3_nt: TGTGCCAGCAGTTTAGCCGTGGGGGTAAGCACAGATACGCAGTATTTT
j_call: TRBJ2-1; v_call: TRBV28; d_call: TRBD1; clone_size: -; cdr3_aa: CASSHAWGQINEQFF; cdr3_nt: TGTGCCAGCAGCCACGCATGGGGACAGATCAATGAGCAGTTCTTC
j_call: TRBJ1-2; v_call: TRBV10-3; d_call: -; clone_size: -; cdr3_aa: CATKLAPSDGYTF; cdr3_nt: TGTGCCACCAAACTTGCCCCGAGTGATGGCTACACCTTC
j_call: TRBJ1-1; v_call: TRBV7-9; d_call: -; clone_size: -; cdr3_aa: CASSLGPWLGGPTEAFF; cdr3_nt: TGTGCCAGCAGCTTAGGTCCCTGGCTTGGGGGGCCCACTGAAGCTTTCTTT
j_call: TRBJ2-7; v_call: TRBV6-5; d_call: -; clone_size: -; cdr3_aa: CASSSSGISYEQYF; cdr3_nt: TGTGCCAGCAGTTCCAGCGGAATCTCCTACGAGCAGTACTTC
j_call: TRBJ2-1; v_call: TRBV24-1; d_call: TRBD2; clone_size: -; cdr3_aa: CATNAGRAQLNEQFF; cdr3_nt: TGTGCCACCAATGCCGGGAGGGCCCAGTTGAATGAGCAGTTCTTC
j_call: TRBJ2-3; v_call: TRBV7-8; d_call: TRBD2; clone_size: -; cdr3_aa: CASIGSYSGRADTQYF; cdr3_nt: TGTGCCAGCATCGGTTCCTATAGCGGGAGGGCAGATACGCAGTATTTT
j_call: TRBJ1-2; v_call: TRBV18; d_call: -; clone_size: few; cdr3_aa: CASFPRDIGGYTF; cdr3_nt: TGTGCCAGCTTCCCTCGGGACATCGGTGGCTACACCTTC
j_call: TRBJ2-1; v_call: TRBV29-1; d_call: -; clone_size: few; cdr3_aa: CSVGGSYNEQFF; cdr3_nt: TGCAGCGTGGGGGGCTCCTACAATGAGCAGTTCTTC
j_call: TRBJ1-5; v_call: TRBV15; d_call: -; clone_size: once; cdr3_aa: CATSLDKGLNQPQHF; cdr3_nt: TGTGCCACCAGCTTAGATAAGGGACTCAATCAGCCCCAGCATTTT
j_call: TRBJ2-3; v_call: TRBV9; d_call: -; clone_size: few; cdr3_aa: CASSAWGGTTDTQYF; cdr3_nt: TGTGCCAGCAGCGCGTGGGGCGGGACCACAGATACGCAGTATTTT
j_call: TRBJ2-1; v_call: TRBV3-1; d_call: -; clone_size: -; cdr3_aa: CASSQDTRALYNEQFF; cdr3_nt: TGTGCCAGCAGCCAAGATACCAGGGCCCTATACAATGAGCAGTTCTTC
j_call: TRBJ2-2; v_call: TRBV12-3/TRBV12-4; d_call: -; clone_size: -; cdr3_aa: CASRPGWAGELFF; cdr3_nt: TGTGCCAGCAGGCCAGGGTGGGCCGGGGAGCTGTTTTTT
j_call: TRBJ1-5; v_call: TRBV7-2; d_call: TRBD1; clone_size: -; cdr3_aa: CASSLSGTGLQPQHF; cdr3_nt: TGTGCCAGCAGCCTCTCAGGGACAGGGCTTCAGCCCCAGCATTTT